This T cell receptor (beta chain) was documented in a study of a mutant IDH1 vaccine in newly diagnosed glioma. Study-wide background: Patients began vaccination 4-6 weeks after radiotherapy alone, or with temozolomide cycles. Study-wide points: Across multiple MHC alleles, over 90% of patients had vaccine-induced responses.

The germline V gene has CDR1 SGHRS and CDR2 YFSETQ. With 1 base clipped from V and 4 bases from J, the junction kept 6 bases outside the gene matches. CDR3 length: 16 residues. Time point described: week 11, during vaccination. The vaccine gave 300 ug of a 20-mer mutant IDH1 peptide subcutaneously per dose. Of note for this clone: Antigen specificity is unknown.

TCRdb's copy holds only in-frame clones and misses some; the assay was immunoSEQ multiplex PCR. Among roughly 120,000 clones listed, around three quarters were seen once. Sequencing used PBMCs, obtained from a glioma patient whose treatment included an IDH1 peptide vaccine. The sequence derives from a man aged 35 to 55 with glioma. The chain joins TRBV5-1 to TRBJ2-5; the match to TRBD1 covers 11 bases. The CDR3 DNA follows: TGCGCCAGCAGCTTGACTTGGACAGGGGGCCGAGAGACCCAGTACTTC. It codes for CASSLTWTGGRETQYF.